Detailed here is one T cell receptor beta chain. This sample was taken from a study of blood T cell repertoires in COVID-19. How the authors handled the data: Researchers report that nucleated cell counts were estimated from reference gene primer amplification. Profiling relied on immunoSEQ multiplex PCR, and the TCRdb table lists in-frame clones only, not all of them. V and J calls plus clone size are reproduced from that table; the DNA served to infer D and trimming. The sample records roughly 83,000 clones, roughly 83% being singletons. The CDR3 consists of 15 residues. CDR1 is SSHAT, CDR2 FNYEAQ, per germline (reference sequence). V was trimmed by 7 bases and J by 5 bases, leaving 17 bases between them.

The material sequenced was peripheral blood. J is TRBJ2-2 and V is TRBV7-7, with TRBD2 as a possible D gene (5 bases). This clonotype originated in a man aged 50 to 59 with active COVID-19. CDR3 region: CASTPSPGGTGELFF. Written as DNA, the CDR3 is TGTGCCAGCACTCCTAGTCCCGGCGGGACCGGGGAGCTGTTTTTT.